These 8 T cell receptor beta chains were sequenced from one sample in a study of OX40 agonist ivuxolimab in advanced cancers. The receptor library was made with the immunoSEQ multiplex PCR assay. TCRdb re-hosts the immuneACCESS table, in-frame sequences only. Its copies lack some clones; in the studies checked, an unresolved V gene accounts for under half of them, and the cause for the rest is not known. This sample is represented by tens of thousands of clones; 88% of them were singletons. The ten largest clones represent 0.65% to 0.7% of the sample. This material consisted of CD4+ or CD8+ T cells sorted from blood, taken in a trial of the OX40 agonist ivuxolimab. The receptors were gathered from an adult with an advanced solid tumor such as melanoma, head and neck, liver or kidney cancer.

The chain has TRBV11-2 and TRBJ1-1; D possibly corresponds to TRBD1 (6 bases). The CDR3 has 14 amino acids. V was clipped by 1 base and J by 5 bases, with 11 bases between them. The germline V gene has CDR1 SGHAT and CDR2 FQNNGV. The CDR3 DNA follows: TGTGCCAGCAGCTTAGTGCAGGGGCGGACTGAAGCTTTCTTT. As protein: CASSLVQGRTEAFF.

This chain connects TRBV25-1 to TRBJ1-5, with no clear D. Germline CDR1 is MGHDK and CDR2 is SYGVNS. V dropped 8 bases and J dropped 1 base, with 9 bases sitting between them. The length of the CDR3 is 13 residues. CDR3 amino acids: CASRGGSNQPQHF. The CDR3 nucleotides read TGTGCCAGCCGGGGTGGAAGCAATCAGCCCCAGCATTTT. The full variable domain, rest sourced from reference TRBV25-1 and TRBJ1-5, is EADIYQTPRYLVIGTGKKITLECSQTMGHDKMYWYQQDPGMELHLIHYSYGVNSTEKGDLSSESTVSRIRTEHFPLTLESARPSHTSQYLCASRGGSNQPQHFGDGTRLSIL.

CDR3: CASSVATSGYNEQFF. The CDR3 DNA follows: TGTGCCAGCAGCGTAGCGACTAGCGGCTACAATGAGCAGTTCTTC. V gene TRBV9 combines with J gene TRBJ2-1, with 9 bases fitting TRBD2. J lost 3 bases, V lost 0 bases, and 1 base had no gene match. CDR3 size: 15 residues. CDR1 is SGDLS, CDR2 YYNGEE, per germline.

In its sample, this clone was seen once. The chain carries TRBV19 and TRBJ2-6; perhaps TRBD1 as D (6 bases). The V gene lost 6 bases and the J gene lost 3 bases, with 12 bases spanning the gap. CDR3 length: 15 amino acids. The V gene's germline CDR1 is LNHDA and CDR2 SQIVND (reference sequence). CDR3 region: CASRHRVFGANVLTF. The DNA of the CDR3 is TGTGCCAGTAGGCACAGGGTTTTTGGGGCCAACGTCCTGACTTTC.

This clone has just one count. Other DNA sequences within the sample encode an identical CDR3. The chain joins TRBV27 to TRBJ1-2; no firm D call. CDR3 size: 14 residues. With 4 bases removed from V and 0 bases from J, the gap between germline ends came to 9 bases. CDR1 and CDR2 (germline): MNHEY, SMNVEV (reference sequence). CDR3 bases: TGTGCCAGCAGTTACAGACCAGCTAACTATGGCTACACCTTC. This sequence encodes CASSYRPANYGYTF.

The chain uses TRBV19 and TRBJ2-3; 9 bases fit TRBD1. Per germline, CDR1 LNHDA and CDR2 SQIVND (reference sequence). Trimming cost V 2 bases and J 3 bases; bases outside gene matches: 6. The CDR3 loop spans 16 amino acids. In DNA form, the CDR3 reads TGTGCCAGTAGTATACGGGGACAGGGAGGGACAGATACGCAGTATTTT. The encoded protein is CASSIRGQGGTDTQYF.

CDR3 sequence: CAWSSGDDQPQHF. The DNA for the CDR3 is TGTGCCTGGAGTTCGGGGGATGATCAGCCCCAGCATTTT. This chain connects TRBV30 to TRBJ1-5; perhaps TRBD1 as D (5 bases). The CDR3 consists of 13 residues. Germline CDR1 is GTSNPN and CDR2 is SVGIG (reference sequence). V lost 2 bases and J lost 5, with 10 bases in between.

The chain combines TRBV5-1 with TRBJ1-1; no clear D gene. The ends were cut back, 2 bases at V and 1 base at J, with 6 bases in the middle. Germline V gives CDR1 SGHRS, CDR2 YFSETQ. The CDR3 has 13 residues. The CDR3 here is CASSFGGNTEAFF. CDR3 sequence (DNA): TGCGCCAGCAGCTTCGGCGGGAACACTGAAGCTTTCTTT.